These T cell receptor beta chains were read from a single sample in a study of blood T cell repertoires in COVID-19. TCRdb keeps only in-frame clones here, not all; method: immunoSEQ multiplex PCR. Among about 430,000 clones listed, roughly 90% were seen once. Sequenced material: PBMCs or T cells enriched from blood (not recorded which). These receptors were collected from a woman aged 30 to 39 with acute COVID-19. Both conserved end residues are part of each CDR3. A D gene is named only where the DNA matches it firmly. Some rows have no size entry. The others give once, few or many, or a class for an expanded clone.

j_call clone_size v_call d_call cdr3_aa cdr3_nt
TRBJ1-2 once TRBV19 TRBD1 CASSNGGQPRSGGYTF TGTGCCAGTAGTAATGGGGGACAGCCCCGCTCGGGGGGCTACACCTTC
TRBJ2-6 - TRBV7-3 - CASSRDATGPGANVLTF TGTGCCAGCAGCCGCGATGCCACAGGGCCCGGGGCCAACGTCCTGACTTTC
TRBJ1-1 once TRBV19 - CASPATWSGNTAFF TGTGCCAGTCCCGCGACCTGGTCGGGTAACACAGCTTTCTTT
TRBJ1-1 - TRBV2 - CASNQEQGLNTEAFF TGTGCCAGCAACCAAGAACAGGGCCTGAACACTGAAGCTTTCTTT
TRBJ1-4 once TRBV7-2 TRBD1 CASSHRTGELFF TGTGCCAGCAGCCACCGGACAGGCGAACTGTTTTTT
TRBJ1-1 - TRBV24-1 - CATSDLAGFEAFF TGTGCCACCAGTGATTTAGCGGGGTTTGAAGCTTTCTTT
TRBJ1-2 - TRBV4-3 TRBD1 CASSQQTGNYGYTF TGCGCCAGCAGCCAACAGACAGGGAACTATGGCTACACCTTC
TRBJ1-4 - TRBV7-2 TRBD1 CASSLGDRAAEKLFF TGTGCCAGCAGCTTAGGAGACAGGGCAGCGGAAAAACTGTTTTTT
TRBJ2-2 - TRBV29-1 TRBD2 CRPDCLAGYTGELFF TGCAGGCCCGACTGCCTAGCGGGGTACACCGGGGAGCTGTTTTTT
TRBJ1-2 - TRBV9 TRBD1 CASSVAGGHDYGYTF TGTGCCAGCAGCGTAGCAGGGGGGCATGACTATGGCTACACCTTC
TRBJ1-1 - TRBV19 TRBD1 CASSYFGQGSTEAFF TGTGCCAGTAGTTATTTTGGACAGGGGTCGACTGAAGCTTTCTTT
TRBJ1-2 - TRBV29-1 - CSVEQGNYGYTF TGCAGCGTAGAACAGGGAAACTATGGCTACACCTTC
TRBJ1-5 - TRBV18 - CASSPAGAGGQPQHF TGTGCCAGCTCACCGGCGGGCGCGGGTGGTCAGCCCCAGCATTTT
TRBJ1-1 - TRBV2 - CASSLFNNLNTEAFF TGTGCCAGCAGTCTCTTTAATAATTTGAACACTGAAGCTTTCTTT
TRBJ2-7 once TRBV6-5 - CASRPGHFDPYEQYF TGTGCCAGCAGGCCGGGACATTTCGACCCCTACGAGCAGTACTTC
TRBJ2-3 - TRBV11-3 - CASSSDISTQYF TGTGCCAGCAGCTCAGACATCAGTACGCAGTATTTT